The 25 T cell receptor beta chains in this list originate from one sample, sequenced in a study of T cell responses to AZD1222 COVID-19 vaccine. TCRdb's copy holds only in-frame clones and misses some; the assay was immunoSEQ multiplex PCR. The sample records around 66,000 clones, about 90% being singletons. The specimen was peripheral blood, collected on day 0 of AZD1222 vaccination. These TCRs come from an adult in good health.

This sequence joins TRBV7-2 and TRBJ1-4, with D perhaps matching TRBD1 (6 bases). This CDR3 is built from 15 residues. The V gene lost 5 bases and the J gene lost 7 bases, with 17 bases spanning the gap. Germline values: CDR1 SGHTA, CDR2 FQGNSA. The CDR3 DNA follows: TGTGCCAGCAGCCCGTCTTGGGGGGCGTTTGAAAAACTGTTTTTT. Residues: CASSPSWGAFEKLFF. Drawing the rest from reference TRBV7-2 and TRBJ1-4, the complete variable domain is GAGVSQSPSNKVTEKGKDVELRCDPISGHTALYWYRQSLGQGLEFLIYFQGNSAPDKSGLPSDRFSAERTGGSVSTLTIQRTQQEDSAVYLCASSPSWGAFEKLFFGSGTQLSVL.

The rearrangement uses TRBV19 and TRBJ1-4; 7 bases align to TRBD1. The germline gives CDR1 LNHDA, CDR2 SQIVND (reference sequence). This CDR3 comprises 14 residues. Losses at the gene ends were 6 bases for V and 3 bases for J; bases not matched to a gene: 4. The CDR3 nucleotides read TGTGCCAGTAGCCTGACAGGGTCTAATGAAAAACTGTTTTTT. This translates into CASSLTGSNEKLFF.

The V call is TRBV20-1, the J call TRBJ2-1; D is possibly TRBD2 (6 bases). Germline CDR1 reads DFQATT; CDR2 reads SNEGSKA (reference sequence). The CDR3 contains 16 residues. Trimming removed 3 bases from V and 0 bases from J, with 15 bases in between. The CDR3 DNA follows: TGCAGTGCTAGTCCGGCGGGGCCTTTCTCCTACAATGAGCAGTTCTTC. This encodes CSASPAGPFSYNEQFF.

The rearrangement joins TRBV5-4 to TRBJ1-1, with D tentatively TRBD1 (5 bases). This CDR3 has 14 amino acids. With 5 bases removed from V and 1 base from J, the gap between germline ends came to 12 bases. CDR1 and CDR2 from the germline V gene are SGHNT and YYREEE (reference sequence). The chain's CDR3 is CASRGQGGNTEAFF. CDR3 coding DNA: TGTGCCAGCAGGGGCCAGGGCGGGAACACTGAAGCTTTCTTT.

The sample holds one count of this clone. This chain links TRBV24-1 with TRBJ2-5, with D tentatively TRBD1 or TRBD2 (5 bases each). The CDR3 contains 14 residues. Germline V gives CDR1 KGHDR, CDR2 SFDVKD. With 2 bases removed from V and 5 bases from J, the gap between germline ends came to 11 bases. CDR3 protein: CATSDWTRDETQYF. CDR3 bases: TGTGCCACCAGTGATTGGACACGGGACGAGACCCAGTACTTC.

The V and J genes are TRBV30 and TRBJ1-1, with 9 bases aligning to TRBD1. This CDR3 is 14 amino acids long. Looked up from germline, CDR1 is GTSNPN and CDR2 is SVGIG (reference sequence). CDR3 DNA sequence: TGTGCTACCAGGACAGGGGTAGGAAGCACTGAAGCTTTCTTT. It encodes CATRTGVGSTEAFF.

The chain links TRBV30 to TRBJ1-1; 8 bases are a match to TRBD1. Per the germline V gene, CDR1 is GTSNPN and CDR2 is SVGIG (reference sequence). This CDR3 is built from 14 residues. Germline trimming cut 5 bases from V and 8 bases from J; bases unmatched to any gene: 13. This CDR3 reads CAWARGQGAAEAFF. The CDR3 DNA sequence: TGTGCCTGGGCCCGAGGGCAGGGGGCTGCAGAAGCTTTCTTT.

V and J are TRBV5-4 and TRBJ1-6, with unresolved D. Trimming stripped 0 bases from V and 5 bases from J, with 0 bases between. This CDR3 has 12 residues. CDR1 is SGHNT, CDR2 YYREEE, per germline (reference sequence). CDR3 sequence (DNA): TGTGCCAGCAGCTTGGATAATTCACCCCTCCACTTT. It codes for CASSLDNSPLHF.

V is TRBV11-1 and J is TRBJ1-6; D may be TRBD1 (5 bases). The CDR3 has 16 amino acids. Deletions cut 3 bases from V and 7 bases from J, with 16 bases between. From germline, CDR1 is SGHAT and CDR2 FQDESV (reference sequence). The CDR3 DNA sequence: TGTGCCAGCAGCTTTACCGGGGGAAGGGTCAATTCACCCCTCCACTTT. Translating it yields CASSFTGGRVNSPLHF.

V gene TRBV3-1 (or the pseudogene TRBV3-2) combines with J gene TRBJ2-3, with TRBD1 matching over 7 bases. The germline V gene encodes CDR1 LGHDT and CDR2 YNNKEL (reference sequence). The CDR3 sequence is 15 residues long. J was trimmed by 10 bases and V by 1 base; bases with no gene match: 11. CDR3: CASSQGRGLGLAQYF. The CDR3 DNA follows: TGTGCCAGCAGCCAAGGAAGGGGGCTAGGATTGGCGCAGTATTTT.

The chain recombines TRBV3-1 (or the pseudogene TRBV3-2) with TRBJ2-7; tentatively, D is TRBD1 (5 bases). V lost 7 bases, J lost 4 bases, and 8 bases lay in between. The CDR3 contains 11 residues. CDR1 LGHDT and CDR2 YNNKEL come from the germline V gene (reference sequence). The CDR3 bases are TGTGCCAGCACCCAGGGATACGAGCAGTACTTC. This sequence encodes CASTQGYEQYF.

This clone was observed once. The genes are TRBV5-5 and TRBJ1-5, with D unclear. The V end lost 3 bases, the J end lost 0 bases, and 7 bases lay between the germline ends. Germline V gives CDR1 SGHKS, CDR2 YYEKEE (reference sequence). The CDR3 length is 14 residues. The CDR3: CASSYQASNQPQHF. Here the CDR3 DNA reads TGTGCCAGCAGCTACCAGGCTAGCAATCAGCCCCAGCATTTT.

This chain uses TRBV7-2 with TRBJ1-4; TRBD1 agrees at 10 bases. Per the germline V gene, CDR1 is SGHTA and CDR2 is FQGNSA. V lost 1 base, J lost 8 bases, and 10 bases stayed unmatched. The CDR3 has 17 amino acids. CDR3 coding DNA: TGTGCCAGCAGCTTAGTGGGTCGGTCGGGACAGGGGGAAAAACTGTTTTTT. Translation: CASSLVGRSGQGEKLFF.

CDR3 nucleotide sequence: TGTGCCAGCAGTGACTCACCTAGCGGGGGTTCAGATACGCAGTATTTT. It is translated as CASSDSPSGGSDTQYF. This chain uses TRBV6-4 with TRBJ2-3; 10 bases are a match to TRBD2. This CDR3 is built from 16 residues. V lost 0 bases and J lost 4; bases outside the gene matches: 4. Looked up from germline, CDR1 is MRHNA and CDR2 is SNTAGT.

This chain connects TRBV12-3 or TRBV12-4 to TRBJ1-5; D not resolved. Trimming removed 6 bases at V and 0 bases at J, with 6 bases between. There are 13 residues in the CDR3. CDR3 protein: CASRTNSNQPQHF. CDR3 nucleotide sequence: TGTGCCAGCAGGACGAATAGCAATCAGCCCCAGCATTTT.

This chain connects TRBV12-5 to TRBJ1-2; 7 bases match TRBD1. This CDR3 region has 15 residues. The J segment lost 5 bases and the V segment lost 0 bases, leaving 6 bases of the junction unmatched. Germline CDR1 and CDR2: LGHNT and FRNRAP. The CDR3 region is CASGLVTGSRYGYTF. DNA for the CDR3: TGTGCTAGTGGTTTGGTGACAGGGTCCCGATATGGCTACACCTTC.

The chain employs TRBV18 and TRBJ2-1, with TRBD2 identical over 7 bases. Germline loops: CDR1 KGHSH, CDR2 LQKENI. CDR3 length equals 16 residues. The V gene end was trimmed by 3 bases and the J gene end by 2 bases; junction bases not matched to a gene: 7. In nucleotides, the CDR3 is TGTGCCAGCTCACCTTTAGAGGGAGGGGCCTACAATGAGCAGTTCTTC. It specifies CASSPLEGGAYNEQFF.

CDR3 residues: CASSISGDSYGNTIYF. The CDR3, as DNA: TGTGCCAGTAGTATATCAGGGGACAGCTATGGAAACACCATATATTTT. V and J are TRBV19 and TRBJ1-3; 7 nucleotides line up with TRBD1. The CDR3 spans 16 residues. Germline loops: CDR1 LNHDA, CDR2 SQIVND (reference sequence). After removal of 2 bases from V and 3 bases from J, the junction contained 7 bases not matched to a gene.

This sequence joins TRBV2 and TRBJ2-7, with D unclear. The CDR3 spans 12 residues. CDR1 SNHLY and CDR2 FYNNEI come from the germline V gene. Trimming removed 8 bases from V and 6 bases from J, with 14 bases in between. The CDR3 bases are TGTGCCAGCCTAGGACCCGTCGGCGAGCAGTACTTC. Protein: CASLGPVGEQYF. Supplemented by reference TRBV2 and TRBJ2-7, the full variable domain reads EPEVTQTPSHQVTQMGQEVILRCVPISNHLYFYWYRQILGQKVEFLVSFYNNEISEKSEIFDDQFSVERPDGSNFTLKIRSTKLEDSAMYFCASLGPVGEQYFGPGTRLTVT.

The rearrangement joins TRBV6-1 to TRBJ1-5; D is ambiguous. Trimming took 3 bases from V and 0 from J, leaving 3 bases between them. This CDR3 contains 13 residues. Per the germline V gene, CDR1 is MNHNS and CDR2 is SASEGT. Here the CDR3 DNA reads TGTGCCAGCAGTGAGCATAGCAATCAGCCCCAGCATTTT. Residues: CASSEHSNQPQHF.

The gene calls are TRBV2 and TRBJ2-7; D remains ambiguous. Between the trimmed V and J ends, which lost 4 bases and 7 bases, there was a span of 5 bases. Per germline, CDR1 SNHLY and CDR2 FYNNEI. This CDR3 has 10 amino acids. The CDR3, as DNA: TGTGCCAGCAGTGGGGTGGAGCAGTACTTC. It is translated as CASSGVEQYF. Looking up the rest from reference TRBV2 and TRBJ2-7 gives the full variable domain: EPEVTQTPSHQVTQMGQEVILRCVPISNHLYFYWYRQILGQKVEFLVSFYNNEISEKSEIFDDQFSVERPDGSNFTLKIRSTKLEDSAMYFCASSGVEQYFGPGTRLTVT.

V is TRBV11-1 and J is TRBJ2-2; D is uncertain. CDR3 size: 12 residues. Trimming removed 2 bases from V and 4 bases from J, with 2 bases in between. Germline CDR1 reads SGHAT; CDR2 reads FQDESV (reference sequence). DNA of the CDR3: TGTGCCAGCAGCTTAATCACCGGGGAGCTGTTTTTT. Translated: CASSLITGELFF.

The rearrangement joins TRBV15 to TRBJ2-1, with 13 positions matching TRBD2. The CDR3 spans 17 residues. Germline loops: CDR1 LNHNV, CDR2 YYDKDF (reference sequence). The V gene end was trimmed by 5 bases and the J gene end by 12 bases; junction bases not matched to a gene: 16. The CDR3 region is CATSSSSTSGRAHGQFF. CDR3 DNA sequence: TGTGCCACCAGCTCCAGTTCAACTAGCGGGAGGGCCCACGGGCAGTTCTTC.

This clone was observed a single time. The gene calls are TRBV19 and TRBJ2-1; 10 positions agree with TRBD2. The CDR3 spans 17 residues. The V and J ends lost 3 bases and 2 bases, in that order; junction bases with no gene match: 7. CDR1 is LNHDA and CDR2 is SQIVND in the germline V gene (reference sequence). This CDR3 reads CASSIGLSGRAYNEQFF. The CDR3 bases are TGTGCCAGTAGTATTGGCCTAAGCGGGAGGGCCTACAATGAGCAGTTCTTC.

V usage is TRBV28 and J usage is TRBJ1-1; unclear D gene. V lost 2 bases and J lost 10, with 17 bases in between. The CDR3 totals 14 residues. Germline V CDR1 and CDR2: MDHEN, SYDVKM. CDR3 nucleotide sequence: TGTGCCAGCAGTTTAGCGGTGCGGGGATTGGGAGCTTTCTTT. It is translated as CASSLAVRGLGAFF.